This entry concerns a single TCR beta chain. Time point noted: pretreatment peripheral blood. This table comes from immunoSEQ multiplex PCR, and its TCRdb copy is limited to in-frame clones, with some not included. The sample has 130,000 or so clones; around 85% are singletons. The entry originates in a study of PD-L1 blockade in urothelial cancer. CDR3 size: 13 residues. After removal of 5 bases from V and 7 bases from J, the junction contained 6 bases not matched to a gene. The germline CDR1 and CDR2 sequences are MDHEN and SYDVKM. The V and J genes are TRBV28 and TRBJ2-7; TRBD1 agrees at 9 bases. The clonotype originates from a man between 50 and 59 years old with urothelial cancer. This material consisted of PBMCs, taken around atezolizumab (anti-PD-L1) treatment. CDR3 DNA: TGTGCCAGCAGTCAACACAGGGGGCGAGAGCAGTACTTC. Amino acids: CASSQHRGREQYF.